This TCR beta chain appears in the sequencing data of a study of regulatory T cells in long-lasting Graves disease. Points from the study as a whole: Sample size, which was small, may have reduced accuracy.

Construction of the TCR beta libraries employed iRepertoire HTBI primers in conjunction with Arm-PCR of CDR3 regions. TCRdb recomputed calls from the multiplex PCR reads with MiXCR, one row per CDR3 protein. This table holds fewer than 500,000 distinct CDR3 sequences, around 15% found once. Time point: newly diagnosed GD, antithyroid drugs for less than 3 months. The TCR library was made from RNA extracted from PBMCs. Germline V gene sequence: CDR1 SNHLY, CDR2 FYNNEI. This CDR3 comprises 15 residues. The ends lost 4 bases at V and 2 bases at J; junction bases unmatched: 4. This clonotype was detected many times. Its antigen is not known. These data were also filed under a second study, of T cells in Graves' hyperthyroidism and ophthalmopathy.

Source: peripheral blood mononuclear cells (PBMCs), taken at new diagnosis, from a patient treated with antithyroid drugs. The chain recombines TRBV2 with TRBJ2-5; TRBD2 matches 10 bases. This clonotype was obtained from a man aged 40-49 years with Graves disease. CDR3 nucleotide sequence: TGTGCCAGCAGTGCTAGCGGGAGAGAACAAGAGACCCAGTACTTC. It codes for CASSASGREQETQYF.